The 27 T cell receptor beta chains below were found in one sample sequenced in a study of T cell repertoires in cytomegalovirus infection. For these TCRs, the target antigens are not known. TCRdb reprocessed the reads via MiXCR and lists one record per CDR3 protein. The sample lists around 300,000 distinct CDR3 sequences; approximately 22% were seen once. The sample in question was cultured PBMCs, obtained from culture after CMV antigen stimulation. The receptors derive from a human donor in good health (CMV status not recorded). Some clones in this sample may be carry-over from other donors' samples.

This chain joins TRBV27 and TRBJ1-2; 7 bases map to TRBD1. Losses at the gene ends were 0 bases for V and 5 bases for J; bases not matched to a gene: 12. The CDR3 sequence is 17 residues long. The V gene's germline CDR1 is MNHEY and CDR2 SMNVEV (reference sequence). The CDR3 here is CASSLSGAGGPEYGYTF. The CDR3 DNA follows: TGTGCCAGCAGTTTATCGGGGGCAGGGGGACCAGAATATGGCTACACCTTC.

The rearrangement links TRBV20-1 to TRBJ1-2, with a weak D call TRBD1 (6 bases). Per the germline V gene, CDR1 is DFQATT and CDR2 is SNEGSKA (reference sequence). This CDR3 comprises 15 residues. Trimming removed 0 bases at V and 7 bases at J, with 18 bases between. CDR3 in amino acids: CSARDPKGGPGGYTF. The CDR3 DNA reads TGCAGTGCTAGAGACCCGAAAGGGGGGCCGGGTGGCTACACCTTC.

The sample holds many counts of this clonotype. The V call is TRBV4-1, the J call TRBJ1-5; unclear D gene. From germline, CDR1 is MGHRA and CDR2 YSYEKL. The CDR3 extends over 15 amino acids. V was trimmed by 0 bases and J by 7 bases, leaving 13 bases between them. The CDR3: CASSQEAGGGQPQHF. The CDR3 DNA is TGCGCCAGCAGCCAAGAGGCAGGAGGTGGGCAGCCCCAGCATTTT.

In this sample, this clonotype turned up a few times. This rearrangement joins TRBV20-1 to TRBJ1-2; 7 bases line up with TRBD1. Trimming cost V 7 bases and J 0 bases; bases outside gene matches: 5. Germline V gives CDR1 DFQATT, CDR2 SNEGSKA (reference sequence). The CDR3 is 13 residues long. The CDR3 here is CSGQGGTNYGYTF. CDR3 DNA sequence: TGCAGTGGACAGGGCGGGACTAACTATGGCTACACCTTC.

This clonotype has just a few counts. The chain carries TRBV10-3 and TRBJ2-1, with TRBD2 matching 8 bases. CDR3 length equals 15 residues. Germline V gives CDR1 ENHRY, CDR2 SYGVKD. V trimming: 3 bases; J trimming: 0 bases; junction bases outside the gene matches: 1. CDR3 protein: CAISESGSSYNEQFF. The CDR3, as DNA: TGTGCCATCAGTGAAAGCGGGAGCTCCTACAATGAGCAGTTCTTC.

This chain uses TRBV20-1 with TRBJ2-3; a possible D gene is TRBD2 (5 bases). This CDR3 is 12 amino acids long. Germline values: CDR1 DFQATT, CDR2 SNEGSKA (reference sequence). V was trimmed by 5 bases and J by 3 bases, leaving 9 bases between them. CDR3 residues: CSALGVTDTQYF. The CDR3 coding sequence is TGCAGTGCTCTCGGGGTGACAGATACGCAGTATTTT.

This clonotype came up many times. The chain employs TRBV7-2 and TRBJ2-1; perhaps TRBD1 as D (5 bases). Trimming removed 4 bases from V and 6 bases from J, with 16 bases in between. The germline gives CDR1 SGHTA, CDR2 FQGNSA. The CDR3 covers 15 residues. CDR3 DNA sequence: TGTGCCAGCAGCTATAGAGACAGTCTTGGCAATGAGCAGTTCTTC. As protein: CASSYRDSLGNEQFF.

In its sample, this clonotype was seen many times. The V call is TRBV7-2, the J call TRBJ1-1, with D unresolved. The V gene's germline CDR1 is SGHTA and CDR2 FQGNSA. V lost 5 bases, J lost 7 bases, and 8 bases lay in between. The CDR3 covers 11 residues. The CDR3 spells CASSPGFEAFF. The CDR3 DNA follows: TGTGCCAGCAGCCCGGGTTTTGAAGCTTTCTTT. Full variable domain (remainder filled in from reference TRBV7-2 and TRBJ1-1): GAGVSQSPSNKVTEKGKDVELRCDPISGHTALYWYRQSLGQGLEFLIYFQGNSAPDKSGLPSDRFSAERTGGSVSTLTIQRTQQEDSAVYLCASSPGFEAFFGQGTRLTVV.

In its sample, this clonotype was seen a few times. CDR3 loop: CASSLDRAGDTQYF. In DNA form, the CDR3 reads TGCGCCAGCAGCTTGGACAGGGCCGGAGATACGCAGTATTTT. The chain combines TRBV5-1 with TRBJ2-3, with D maybe TRBD1 (6 bases). CDR3 length equals 14 residues. The germline V gene encodes CDR1 SGHRS and CDR2 YFSETQ. With 0 bases removed from V and 5 bases from J, the gap between germline ends came to 10 bases.

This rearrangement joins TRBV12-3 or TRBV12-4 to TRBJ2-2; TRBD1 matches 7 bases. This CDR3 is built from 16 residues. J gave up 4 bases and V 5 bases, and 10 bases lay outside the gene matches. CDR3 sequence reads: CASSVGTASFTGELFF. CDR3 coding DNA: TGTGCCAGCAGTGTCGGGACAGCTTCTTTCACCGGGGAGCTGTTTTTT.

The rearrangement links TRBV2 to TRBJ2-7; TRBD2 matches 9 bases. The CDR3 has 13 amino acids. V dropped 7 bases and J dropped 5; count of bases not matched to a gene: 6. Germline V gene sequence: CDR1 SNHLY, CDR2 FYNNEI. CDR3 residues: CASNRGRANEQYF. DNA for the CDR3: TGTGCCAGCAATCGCGGGAGGGCCAACGAGCAGTACTTC.

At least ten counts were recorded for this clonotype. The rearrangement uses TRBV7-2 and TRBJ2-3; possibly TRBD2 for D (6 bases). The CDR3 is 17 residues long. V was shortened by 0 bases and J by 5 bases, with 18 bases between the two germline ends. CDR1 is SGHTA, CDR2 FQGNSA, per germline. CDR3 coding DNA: TGTGCCAGCAGCTTAGCGAGCGGGTCCCAGTATGGAGATACGCAGTATTTT. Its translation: CASSLASGSQYGDTQYF.

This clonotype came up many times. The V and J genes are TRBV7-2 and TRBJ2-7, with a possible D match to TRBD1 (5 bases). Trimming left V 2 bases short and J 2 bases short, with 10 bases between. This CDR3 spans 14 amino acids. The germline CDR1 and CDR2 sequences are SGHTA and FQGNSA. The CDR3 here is CASSLRGAAYEQYF. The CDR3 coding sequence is TGTGCCAGCAGCTTAAGGGGTGCGGCCTACGAGCAGTACTTC.

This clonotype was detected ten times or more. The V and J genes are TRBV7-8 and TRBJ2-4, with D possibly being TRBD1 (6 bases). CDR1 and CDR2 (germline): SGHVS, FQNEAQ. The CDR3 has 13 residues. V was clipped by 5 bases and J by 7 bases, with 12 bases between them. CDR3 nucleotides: TGTGCCAGCAGCATCACAGGGTTGAACATTCAGTACTTC. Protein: CASSITGLNIQYF.

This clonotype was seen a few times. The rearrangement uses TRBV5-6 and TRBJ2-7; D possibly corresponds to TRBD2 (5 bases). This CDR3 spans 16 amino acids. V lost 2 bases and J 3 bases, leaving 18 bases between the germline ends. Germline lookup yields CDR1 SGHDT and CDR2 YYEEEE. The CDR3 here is CASSFRGTIIRYEQYF. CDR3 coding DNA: TGTGCCAGCAGCTTCCGGGGAACTATTATTCGCTACGAGCAGTACTTC. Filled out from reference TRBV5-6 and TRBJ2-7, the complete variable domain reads DAGVTQSPTHLIKTRGQQVTLRCSPKSGHDTVSWYQQALGQGPQFIFQYYEEEERQRGNFPDRFSGHQFPNYSSELNVNALLLGDSALYLCASSFRGTIIRYEQYFGPGTRLTVT.

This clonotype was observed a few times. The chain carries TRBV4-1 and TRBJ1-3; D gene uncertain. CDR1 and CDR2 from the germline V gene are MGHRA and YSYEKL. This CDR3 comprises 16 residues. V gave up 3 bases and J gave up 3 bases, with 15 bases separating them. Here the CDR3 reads CASSQEPPGSGNTIYF. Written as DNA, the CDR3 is TGCGCCAGCAGCCAGGAGCCCCCGGGAAGTGGAAACACCATATATTTT.

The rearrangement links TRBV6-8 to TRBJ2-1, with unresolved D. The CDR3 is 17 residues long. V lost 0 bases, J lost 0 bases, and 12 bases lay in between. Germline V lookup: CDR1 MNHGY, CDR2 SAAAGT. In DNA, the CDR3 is TGTGCCAGCAGTTACTCGATAGTTCGACCCTCCTACAATGAGCAGTTCTTC. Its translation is CASSYSIVRPSYNEQFF.

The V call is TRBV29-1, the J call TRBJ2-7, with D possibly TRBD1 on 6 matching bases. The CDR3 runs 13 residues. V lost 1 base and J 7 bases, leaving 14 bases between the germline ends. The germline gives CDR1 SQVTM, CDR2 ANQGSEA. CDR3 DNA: TGCAGCGTTGAAGTTGGTCGAGGGGGTGAGCAGTACGTC. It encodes CSVEVGRGGEQYV.

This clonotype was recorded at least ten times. CDR3 amino acids: CASSYSGDGTYEQYF. In DNA form, the CDR3 reads TGTGCCAGCAGTTACTCGGGGGACGGGACCTACGAGCAGTACTTC. V gene TRBV6-5 combines with J gene TRBJ2-7; D may match TRBD1 or TRBD2 (5 bases each). V was cut by 0 bases and J by 2 bases, with 11 bases left in between. CDR1 and CDR2 (germline): MNHEY, SVGAGI. The CDR3 consists of 15 residues.

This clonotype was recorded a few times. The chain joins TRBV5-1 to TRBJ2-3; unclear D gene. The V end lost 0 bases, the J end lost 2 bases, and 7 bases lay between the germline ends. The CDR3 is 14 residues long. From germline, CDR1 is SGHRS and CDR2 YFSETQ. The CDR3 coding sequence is TGCGCCAGCAGCTTGGTAATTGACACAGATACGCAGTATTTT. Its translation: CASSLVIDTDTQYF.

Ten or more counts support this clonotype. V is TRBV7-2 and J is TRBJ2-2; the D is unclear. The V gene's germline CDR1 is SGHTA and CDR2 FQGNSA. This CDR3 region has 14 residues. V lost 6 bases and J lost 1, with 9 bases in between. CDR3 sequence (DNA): TGTGCCAGCAGGCCCGTAGGGAACACCGGGGAGCTGTTTTTT. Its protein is CASRPVGNTGELFF.

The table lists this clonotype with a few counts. The CDR3 DNA sequence: TGTGCCAGCAGTTTCGTTGAGCAGTTCTTC. Amino acids: CASSFVEQFF. This rearrangement joins TRBV12-3 or TRBV12-4 to TRBJ2-1, with D unclear. The CDR3 is 10 amino acids. Between the trimmed V and J ends, which lost 3 bases and 9 bases, there was a span of 3 bases.

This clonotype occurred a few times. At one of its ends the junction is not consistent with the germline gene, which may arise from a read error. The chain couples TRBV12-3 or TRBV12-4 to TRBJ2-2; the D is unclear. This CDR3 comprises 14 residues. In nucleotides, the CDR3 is TGTGCCAGCAGGTTAGGCACGATTCCCGGGGAGCTGTTTTTT. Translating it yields CASRLGTIPGELFF.

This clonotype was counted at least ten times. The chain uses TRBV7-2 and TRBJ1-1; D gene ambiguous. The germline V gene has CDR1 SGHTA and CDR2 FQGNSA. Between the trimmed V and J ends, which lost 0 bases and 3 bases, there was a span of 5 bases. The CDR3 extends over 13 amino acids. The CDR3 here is CASSLAKYTEAFF. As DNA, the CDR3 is TGTGCCAGCAGCTTAGCGAAGTACACTGAAGCTTTCTTT.

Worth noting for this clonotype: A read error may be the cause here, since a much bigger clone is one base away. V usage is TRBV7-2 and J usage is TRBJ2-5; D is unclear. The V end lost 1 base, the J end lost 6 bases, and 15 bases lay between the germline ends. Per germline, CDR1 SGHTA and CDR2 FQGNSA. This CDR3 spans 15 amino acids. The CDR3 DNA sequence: TGTGCCAGCAGCTTAGTACCTAACCCGCAAAAGACCCAGTACTTC. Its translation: CASSLVPNPQKTQYF. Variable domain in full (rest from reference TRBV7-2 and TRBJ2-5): GAGVSQSPSNKVTEKGKDVELRCDPISGHTALYWYRQSLGQGLEFLIYFQGNSAPDKSGLPSDRFSAERTGGSVSTLTIQRTQQEDSAVYLCASSLVPNPQKTQYFGPGTRLLVL.

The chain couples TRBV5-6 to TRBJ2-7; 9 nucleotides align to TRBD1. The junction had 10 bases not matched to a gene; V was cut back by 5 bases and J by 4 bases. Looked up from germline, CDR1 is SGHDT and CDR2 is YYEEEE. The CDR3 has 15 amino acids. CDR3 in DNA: TGTGCCAGCAGGTTCGGGACAGGGCAATTGTACGAGCAGTACTTC. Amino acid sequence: CASRFGTGQLYEQYF.

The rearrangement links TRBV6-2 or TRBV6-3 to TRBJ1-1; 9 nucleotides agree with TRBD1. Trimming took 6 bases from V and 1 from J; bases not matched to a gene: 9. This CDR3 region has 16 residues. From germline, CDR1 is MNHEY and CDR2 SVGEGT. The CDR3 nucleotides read TGTGCCAGCAGCCGTGATACAGGGGGCCAGAACACTGAAGCTTTCTTT. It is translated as CASSRDTGGQNTEAFF.